What follows is one TCR beta chain and its context. The target antigen is unknown. Original processing notes: ImmunoSEQ yielded junction-only sequences lacking quality scores, so filtering differed. Method: immunoSEQ multiplex PCR; TCRdb's copy keeps in-frame clones and lacks some. D and trimming come from the DNA, and the V and J calls and clone size come from that table. The sample gives under 2,000,000 clones, roughly 95% of which show up once; around 1.2% is in the top ten. The sample belongs to a study of shared clonotypes between healthy human individuals. General study points: Clonotype sharing among donors was expected to depend on sequencing depth. Memory subsets had estimated richness that was generally smaller than that of naive subsets.

Terminally differentiated effector memory CD45RA+ cells were excluded from the naive CD8 cells, which were CD45RO-negative and positively selected for CCR7. The CDR3 runs to 14 residues. The sequencing sample was made of naive CD8+ T cells sorted from blood. The V call is TRBV21-1, the J call TRBJ2-7. TRBV21-1 is termed a pseudogene. This TCR was sampled from a man aged 18 to 29 in good health. The CDR3 nucleotides read TGTGCCAGCAGCAAACGCGGACGGACCTACGAGCAGTACTTC. Its protein is CASSKRGRTYEQYF.